These 26 T cell receptor beta chains were sequenced from one sample in a study of blood T cell repertoires in COVID-19. Here immunoSEQ multiplex PCR was the method, and the copy in TCRdb shows in-frame clones only, minus some. The sample lists fewer than 250,000 clones, more than 70% occurring once. The sequenced sample consisted of peripheral blood. The receptors here all came from a woman of 80 years or more with COVID-19, enrolled during active disease.

The rearrangement links TRBV14 to TRBJ1-4; weak D call: TRBD1 (6 bases). This CDR3 comprises 22 residues. The V end was cut by 9 bases, the J end by 4 bases, with 39 bases between. Germline assignment: CDR1 SGHDN and CDR2 FVKESK. The DNA for the CDR3 is TGTGCCAGATCCCCGAAGCGTTCCGAAAATGGTAGCAGGGGCAAGAATAATGAAAAACTGTTTTTT. It translates to CARSPKRSENGSRGKNNEKLFF.

This clone was observed once. The chain combines TRBV28 with TRBJ1-6; 7 bases fit TRBD1. Germline-derived CDR1 and CDR2 are MDHEN and SYDVKM. The CDR3 runs 16 residues. Trimming cost V 7 bases and J 5 bases; bases outside gene matches: 11. Here the CDR3 reads CASTFRGTVNNSPLHF. The CDR3 DNA sequence: TGTGCCAGCACCTTCCGCGGGACAGTTAATAATTCACCCCTCCACTTT. The variable domain in full, completed from reference TRBV28 and TRBJ1-6, reads DVKVTQSSRYLVKRTGEKVFLECVQDMDHENMFWYRQDPGLGLRLIYFSYDVKMKEKGDIPEGYSVSREKKERFSLILESASTNQTSMYLCASTFRGTVNNSPLHFGNGTRLTVT.

The J gene is TRBJ2-2, the V gene TRBV28, with 9 bases that match TRBD2. Per germline, CDR1 MDHEN and CDR2 SYDVKM. Germline trimming cut 5 bases from V and 2 bases from J; bases unmatched to any gene: 21. This CDR3 region has 21 residues. CDR3 region: CASSPYFILAPSGTNTGELFF. The CDR3 DNA is TGTGCCAGCAGTCCCTATTTTATCCTAGCCCCTAGCGGGACTAACACCGGGGAGCTGTTTTTT.

The chain joins TRBV29-1 to TRBJ2-7; possibly TRBD1 for D (6 bases). Trimming pared 1 base from V and 9 bases from J, leaving 16 bases between. CDR1 is SQVTM and CDR2 is ANQGSEA in the germline V gene. CDR3 length: 13 residues. CDR3 bases: TGCAGCGTTGAAGGGACAGACTCTTGGCGGCAGTACTTC. Its translation is CSVEGTDSWRQYF.

The rearrangement uses TRBV4-3 and TRBJ2-1, with 9 bases lining up with TRBD2. Trimming at V came to 1 base and at J to 10 bases, leaving 8 bases not matched to a gene. CDR1 is LGHNA, CDR2 YSLEER, per germline. This CDR3 comprises 15 residues. For the CDR3, the DNA is TGCGCCAGCAGCCAAGGAATAGCGGGGGCCGAGGAGCAGTTCTTC. Translated, it gives CASSQGIAGAEEQFF.

V usage is TRBV6-6 and J usage is TRBJ2-2; D gene ambiguous. The CDR3 covers 12 residues. Germline V gene data show CDR1 as MNHNY and CDR2 as SVGAGI (reference sequence). V lost 5 bases and J 6 bases, leaving 7 bases between the germline ends. The chain's CDR3 is CASSPPSGELFF. The CDR3 region has the DNA TGTGCCAGCAGTCCCCCGTCCGGGGAGCTGTTTTTT.

J is TRBJ2-1 and V is TRBV7-2, with D unclear. CDR3 length: 15 amino acids. Germline CDR1 SGHTA, CDR2 FQGNSA. Trimming pared 5 bases from V and 0 bases from J, leaving 11 bases between. CDR3 bases: TGTGCCAGCAGCCTAACAGATATCTCCTACAATGAGCAGTTCTTC. This codes for CASSLTDISYNEQFF.

The chain recombines TRBV6-5 with TRBJ1-6; TRBD1 aligns across 8 bases. Germline-derived CDR1 and CDR2 are MNHEY and SVGAGI. This CDR3 contains 14 residues. The junction had 9 bases not matched to a gene; V was cut back by 7 bases and J by 10 bases. In DNA, the CDR3 is TGTGCCAGCAAGGAGACAGGGGTTAAGTCACCCCTCCACTTT. It codes for CASKETGVKSPLHF.

The V gene is TRBV15, the J gene TRBJ2-4; TRBD2 is a possible D gene (6 bases). The CDR3 covers 15 residues. V lost 6 bases, J lost 8 bases, and 20 bases lay in between. In germline, CDR1 is LNHNV, CDR2 YYDKDF (reference sequence). The CDR3 loop is CATSQRSGGLDIQYF. CDR3 bases: TGTGCCACCAGTCAGAGATCTGGAGGGCTGGACATTCAGTACTTC.

The V gene is TRBV24-1, the J gene TRBJ1-5, with 8 bases lining up with TRBD1. The J segment lost 6 bases and the V segment lost 4 bases, leaving 4 bases of the junction unmatched. The CDR3 consists of 14 residues. Germline V gene lookup returns CDR1 KGHDR and CDR2 SFDVKD. The CDR3 DNA sequence: TGTGCCACCAGTGAGACAGGGGTTACTCAGCCCCAGCATTTT. Translating gives CATSETGVTQPQHF.

Here the CDR3 reads CASSYSVTNTGELFF. The CDR3, as DNA: TGTGCCAGCAGTTACTCGGTCACAAACACCGGGGAGCTGTTTTTT. The chain uses TRBV6-2 or TRBV6-3 and TRBJ2-2; D call uncertain. Deletions cut 0 bases from V and 2 bases from J, with 7 bases between. This CDR3 has 15 residues. CDR1 and CDR2 (germline): MNHEY, SVGEGT.

The gene calls are TRBV5-1 and TRBJ1-6; D unclear. V was pared by 0 bases and J by 1 base, with 5 bases between. Germline V gene lookup returns CDR1 SGHRS and CDR2 YFSETQ. CDR3 length: 15 amino acids. The chain's CDR3 is CASSLAGSYNSPLHF. The CDR3 DNA is TGCGCCAGCAGCTTGGCGGGTTCCTATAATTCACCCCTCCACTTT. The full variable domain, in which reference TRBV5-1 and TRBJ1-6 provide the parts outside the CDR3, is KAGVTQTPRYLIKTRGQQVTLSCSPISGHRSVSWYQQTPGQGLQFLFEYFSETQRNKGNFPGRFSGRQFSNSRSEMNVSTLELGDSALYLCASSLAGSYNSPLHFGNGTRLTVT.

This sequence joins TRBV27 and TRBJ1-1; 7 bases agree with TRBD1. Germline-derived CDR1 and CDR2 are MNHEY and SMNVEV (reference sequence). The CDR3 is 14 residues long. V trimming: 3 bases; J trimming: 2 bases; junction bases outside the gene matches: 3. In DNA, the CDR3 is TGTGCCAGCAGTTTCAGGGGGACAAACACTGAAGCTTTCTTT. The encoded protein is CASSFRGTNTEAFF.

This chain uses TRBV12-3 or TRBV12-4 with TRBJ1-5; D call uncertain. This CDR3 has 12 amino acids. V lost 6 bases to trimming and J lost 4 bases, with 7 bases between them. The CDR3 loop reads CASRTLNQPQHF. The CDR3 DNA is TGTGCCAGCAGGACTTTAAATCAGCCCCAGCATTTT.

V and J are TRBV2 and TRBJ1-2; TRBD1 agrees at 8 bases. Germline V CDR1 and CDR2: SNHLY, FYNNEI. This CDR3 contains 15 residues. After removal of 5 bases from V and 7 bases from J, the junction contained 12 bases not matched to a gene. The chain's CDR3 is CASSPWGTGEGGYTF. The CDR3 nucleotides are TGTGCCAGCAGTCCGTGGGGGACAGGAGAAGGTGGCTACACCTTC.

V is TRBV10-3 and J is TRBJ1-4; tentative D call: TRBD1 (6 bases). V shed 2 bases and J shed 7 bases, with 11 bases lying between them. Germline values: CDR1 ENHRY, CDR2 SYGVKD. The CDR3 covers 14 residues. The CDR3 reads CAISELGGGEKLFF. The CDR3 DNA reads as TGTGCCATCAGTGAGCTGGGAGGGGGTGAAAAACTGTTTTTT.

The chain combines TRBV11-2 with TRBJ1-1, with D uncertain. Germline loops: CDR1 SGHAT, CDR2 FQNNGV. V lost 5 bases and J lost 6, with 13 bases in between. The CDR3 totals 13 residues. The CDR3: CASSPQVGAEAFF. For the CDR3, the DNA is TGTGCCAGCAGCCCCCAGGTGGGTGCTGAAGCTTTCTTT.

The chain is built from TRBV28 and TRBJ2-3, with 10 positions matching TRBD2. The CDR3 covers 15 residues. Germline CDR1 MDHEN, CDR2 SYDVKM. J lost 3 bases, V lost 6 bases, and 6 bases had no gene match. The CDR3 DNA reads TGTGCCAGCAGGCCTAGCGGGGGATCGACAGATACGCAGTATTTT. Its translation: CASRPSGGSTDTQYF.

The rearrangement joins TRBV29-1 to TRBJ1-1; possible D gene TRBD1, 6 bases. V was pared by 1 base and J by 7 bases, with 13 bases between. CDR3 length: 13 residues. Germline CDR1 and CDR2: SQVTM and ANQGSEA. Here the CDR3 reads CSVEVQGFFEAFF. CDR3 coding DNA: TGCAGCGTTGAAGTTCAGGGGTTTTTTGAAGCTTTCTTT.

The V and J genes are TRBV4-1 and TRBJ1-3; a possible D gene is TRBD1 (6 bases). CDR3 length equals 15 residues. V lost 4 bases, J lost 4 bases, and 14 bases lay in between. CDR1 MGHRA and CDR2 YSYEKL come from the germline V gene. The DNA of the CDR3 is TGCGCCAGCAGCCGCTTGACAGGCCTAGGAAACACCATATATTTT. Protein: CASSRLTGLGNTIYF.

The chain carries TRBV5-4 and TRBJ2-7; a weak D match, TRBD1 (6 bases). The germline V gene has CDR1 SGHNT and CDR2 YYREEE (reference sequence). CDR3 size: 13 residues. Here the CDR3 reads CASSLSPGTTRDV. The CDR3 nucleotides are TGTGCCAGCAGCTTGTCACCCGGGACAACTAGGGACGTC.

The chain carries TRBV7-2 and TRBJ2-5; 7 bases are shared with TRBD1. V lost 6 bases and J lost 0; bases outside the gene matches: 7. This CDR3 is 15 amino acids long. The germline V gene encodes CDR1 SGHTA and CDR2 FQGNSA. CDR3 bases: TGTGCCAGCAGACGAACAGGGGACCACCAAGAGACCCAGTACTTC. Translation gives CASRRTGDHQETQYF.

CDR3 sequence (DNA): TGTGCCAGTAGTATCTCAGGGGTAAACACCGGGGAGCTGTTTTTT. As protein: CASSISGVNTGELFF. The V call is TRBV19, the J call TRBJ2-2; TRBD1 might be the D (6 bases). CDR1 is LNHDA and CDR2 is SQIVND in the germline V gene (reference sequence). The CDR3 covers 15 residues. V lost 3 bases to trimming and J lost 2 bases, with 10 bases between them. Combining the CDR3 with reference TRBV19 and TRBJ2-2 gives the whole variable domain DGGITQSPKYLFRKEGQNVTLSCEQNLNHDAMYWYRQDPGQGLRLIYYSQIVNDFQKGDIAEGYSVSREKKESFPLTVTSAQKNPTAFYLCASSISGVNTGELFFGEGSRLTVL.

This chain uses TRBV7-3 with TRBJ1-2; D is undetermined. The germline V gene has CDR1 SGHTA and CDR2 FQGTGA. V was shortened by 5 bases and J by 3 bases, with 19 bases between the two germline ends. The CDR3 consists of 16 residues. The CDR3 DNA sequence: TGTGCCAGCAGCCCACACCCCGTGCCAGGCCACTATGGCTACACCTTC. Translated: CASSPHPVPGHYGYTF.

The chain combines TRBV19 with TRBJ1-1, with D unclear. Deletions cut 7 bases from V and 11 bases from J, with 14 bases between. The CDR3 extends over 11 amino acids. Germline assignment: CDR1 LNHDA and CDR2 SQIVND (reference sequence). Written as DNA, the CDR3 is TGTGCCAGTAAAATTGAGGCGATGGCTTTCTTT. Translating it yields CASKIEAMAFF.

CDR3: CASSAATPGQTTDTQYF. DNA for the CDR3: TGTGCCAGCAGCGCTGCGACCCCGGGACAGACCACAGATACGCAGTATTTT. The V gene is TRBV9, the J gene TRBJ2-3; 7 nucleotides agree with TRBD1. V dropped 3 bases and J dropped 2; count of bases not matched to a gene: 12. The germline V gene encodes CDR1 SGDLS and CDR2 YYNGEE. This CDR3 is built from 17 residues.